This T cell receptor beta chain was obtained from a study of T cells in Graves' hyperthyroidism and ophthalmopathy (dated 2019 in TCRdb). Looking at the study overall: Peripheral blood samples were taken at the time of initial diagnosis, prior to any treatment. TCR V-J signatures able to tell the groups apart were searched for in a discovery cohort of 90 to 100 patients, of whom about 40 had Graves' ophthalmopathy and under 65 had stable Graves' hyperthyroidism. An independent validation cohort of under 20 hyperthyroidism patients and 17 patients who later progressed to ophthalmopathy tested prospective prediction of ophthalmopathy. For training and testing, the 80 to 100 patients in the discovery cohort were randomly divided in a 7:3 ratio. In more than 5 Graves' hyperthyroidism patients, the study also compared T-cell repertoires from thyroid tissue with T-cell repertoires from blood. Following sampling, methimazole starting at 30 mg daily was given to hyperthyroidism patients, and high-dose intravenous methylprednisolone was given to ophthalmopathy patients. The paper describes TCR Vbeta CDR3 sequencing of 140 or so peripheral blood samples, made up of 43 ophthalmopathy patients, some 80 hyperthyroidism patients and about 17 progressor patients.

This clonotype came up a few times. Its specific antigen is unknown. No much larger clone is present one base from it, and per-base qualities are unavailable. Stable Graves' hyperthyroidism was defined as no progression to ophthalmopathy during 18 months of follow-up. The hyperthyroidism patients were between 18 and 65 years old and newly diagnosed, with a disease duration of less than 2 months. Exclusion was applied to patients with uncontrolled infections, other autoimmune diseases, pregnancy or lactation. Diagnoses were based on clinical symptoms, serum thyroxine and TRAb, thyroid ultrasound and orbital computed tomography. PBMCs were isolated from 10 ml of fresh peripheral blood by Ficoll-Paque density gradient centrifugation. Total RNA was extracted using Trizol reagent, and RNA quality was assessed on an Agilent 2100 Bioanalyzer. CDR1 SGHRS and CDR2 YFSETQ were looked up in the germline V gene. The germline ends are 14 bases apart after V is trimmed by 1 base and J by 0 bases. Measured from the cysteine to the phenylalanine, the CDR3 is 17 residues long. Solely the CDR3 DNA is kept, with 51 bases framed from the first base.

Here is what the overall study found, with its caveats: During validation, the model predicted progression to ophthalmopathy a median of approximately 6.5 months ahead of onset, with approximately 71% sensitivity and 72% to 85% specificity. Ophthalmopathy was separated from stable hyperthyroidism by a 13 V-J signature model, with over 85% sensitivity and 81% to 83% specificity obtained in cross-validation and 80%/75% obtained in testing. No statistical method was used to set the sample size in advance, and investigators knew the group allocation. Most expanded thyroid clonotypes (frequency above 0.001) were also detected in blood, suggesting blood repertoires may reflect thyroid immune responses.

TCR beta CDR3 regions were amplified from RNA transcripts. For the first round of RT-PCR on the TCR CDR3, the HTBI primer set was used together with the Qiagen OneStep RT-PCR kit. A second multiplex PCR round built the libraries, followed by size selection and purification. Libraries were sequenced paired-end with 100 bp reads on an Illumina HiSeq2000. Processing in the source paper ran as follows. SOAPnuke was used to process the raw data, with reads discarded if the reads contained adapters or uncalled bases, had a mean Phred below 15, or lacked an exact constant-primer or identifier match. High-quality paired reads were merged with COPE v1.2.5, and unique nucleotide sequences were defined as clonotypes. Clonotypes were aligned to IMGT TRBV, TRBD and TRBJ reference segments using MiTCR v1.1. Analysis was restricted to V-J combinations with a frequency above 0.0001, which covered roughly 99% of repertoires. The TCS score was defined as the ratio of F50 (clonal expansion) to E x V (chaos), calculated using BLOSUM62-based TCRdist between CDR3 peptides within each V-J. Welch's t-statistics and random forest reduced just over 500 V-J features to roughly 13, which were used in a naive Bayes classifier (R e1071). TCRdb trimmed the raw reads at Q25, called clones with MiXCR and kept productive beta chains. Rows are combined by CDR3 protein, so each entry shows the most common genes and DNA. TCRdb, rather than the study authors, made the V and J calls. The sample data list about 560,000 distinct CDR3 sequences, and approximately 15% of these were observed just once. Of the sample, roughly 18% falls within the top ten clones.

The chain is encoded by TRBV5-1 joined to TRBJ2-1, with no confident D gene call. The TCR comes from a woman in her late teens or twenties with Graves' hyperthyroidism. Material: blood. At the DNA level, the sequence is TGCGCCAGCAGCTTGAGGGCGGTCCCTAGCTCCTACAATGAGCAGTTCTTC. Protein translation: CASSLRAVPSSYNEQFF.